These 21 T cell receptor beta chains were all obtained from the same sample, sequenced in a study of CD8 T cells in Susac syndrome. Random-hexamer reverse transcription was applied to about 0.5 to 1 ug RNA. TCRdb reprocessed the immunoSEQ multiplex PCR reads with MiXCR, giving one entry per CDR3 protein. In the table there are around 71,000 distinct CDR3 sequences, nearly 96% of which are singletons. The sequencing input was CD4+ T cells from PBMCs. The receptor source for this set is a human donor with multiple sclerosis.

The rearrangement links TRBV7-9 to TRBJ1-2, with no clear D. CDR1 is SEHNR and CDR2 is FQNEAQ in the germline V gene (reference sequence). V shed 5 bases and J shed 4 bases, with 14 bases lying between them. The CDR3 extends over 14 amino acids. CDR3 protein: CASSLDQRVYGYTF. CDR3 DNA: TGTGCCAGCAGCCTTGACCAGAGGGTCTATGGCTACACCTTC.

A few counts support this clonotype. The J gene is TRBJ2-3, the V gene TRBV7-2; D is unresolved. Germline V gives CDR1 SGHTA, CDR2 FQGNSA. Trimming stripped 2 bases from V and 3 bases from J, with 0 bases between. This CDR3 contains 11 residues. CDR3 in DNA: TGTGCCAGCAGCTTAACAGATACGCAGTATTTT. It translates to CASSLTDTQYF.

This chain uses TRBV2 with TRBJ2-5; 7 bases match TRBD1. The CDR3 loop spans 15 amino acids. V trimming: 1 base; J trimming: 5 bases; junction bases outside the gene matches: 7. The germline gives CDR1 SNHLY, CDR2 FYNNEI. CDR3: CASSEEQGIGETQYF. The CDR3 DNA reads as TGTGCCAGCAGTGAAGAACAGGGGATAGGGGAGACCCAGTACTTC.

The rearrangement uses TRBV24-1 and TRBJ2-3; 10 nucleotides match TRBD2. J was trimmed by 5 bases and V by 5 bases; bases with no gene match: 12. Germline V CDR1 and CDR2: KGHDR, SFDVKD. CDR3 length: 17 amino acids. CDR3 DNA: TGTGCCACCAGTGGGGTTGGGTTAGCGGGGGGAGGAGATACGCAGTATTTT. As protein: CATSGVGLAGGGDTQYF.

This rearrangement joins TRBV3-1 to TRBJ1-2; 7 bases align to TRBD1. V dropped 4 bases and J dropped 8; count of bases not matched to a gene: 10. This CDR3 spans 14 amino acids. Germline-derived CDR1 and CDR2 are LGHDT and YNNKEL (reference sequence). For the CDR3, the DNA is TGTGCCAGCAGCCCGGGACAGCAGTCCTTAGGCTACACCTTC. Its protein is CASSPGQQSLGYTF.

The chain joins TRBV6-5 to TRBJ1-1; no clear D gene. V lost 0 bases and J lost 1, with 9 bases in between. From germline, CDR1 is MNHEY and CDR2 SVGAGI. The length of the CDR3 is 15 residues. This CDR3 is CASSYSRPPNTEAFF. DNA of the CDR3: TGTGCCAGCAGTTACTCTAGACCCCCGAACACTGAAGCTTTCTTT.

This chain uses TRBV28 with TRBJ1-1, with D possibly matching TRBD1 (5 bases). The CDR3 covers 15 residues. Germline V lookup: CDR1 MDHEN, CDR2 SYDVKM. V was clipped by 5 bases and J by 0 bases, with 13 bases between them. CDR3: CASSVPWGVNTEAFF. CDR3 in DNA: TGTGCCAGCAGTGTCCCTTGGGGGGTGAACACTGAAGCTTTCTTT.

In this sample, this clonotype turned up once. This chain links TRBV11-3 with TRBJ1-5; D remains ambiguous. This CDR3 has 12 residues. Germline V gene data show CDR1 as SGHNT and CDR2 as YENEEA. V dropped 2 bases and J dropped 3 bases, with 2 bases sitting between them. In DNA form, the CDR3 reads TGTGCCAGCAGCTTAAACAATCAGCCCCAGCATTTT. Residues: CASSLNNQPQHF.

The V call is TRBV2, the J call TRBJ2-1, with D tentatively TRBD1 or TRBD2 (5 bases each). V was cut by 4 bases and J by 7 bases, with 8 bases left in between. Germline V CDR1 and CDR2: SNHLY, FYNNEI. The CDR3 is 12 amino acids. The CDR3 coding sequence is TGTGCCAGCAGTGGGGGGTGGAATGAGCAGTTCTTC. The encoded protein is CASSGGWNEQFF.

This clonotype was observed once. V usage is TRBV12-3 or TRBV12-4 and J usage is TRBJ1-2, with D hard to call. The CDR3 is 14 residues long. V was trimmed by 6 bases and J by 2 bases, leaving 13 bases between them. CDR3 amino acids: CASRSGAANYGYTF. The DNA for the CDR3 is TGTGCCAGCAGAAGTGGCGCAGCCAACTATGGCTACACCTTC.

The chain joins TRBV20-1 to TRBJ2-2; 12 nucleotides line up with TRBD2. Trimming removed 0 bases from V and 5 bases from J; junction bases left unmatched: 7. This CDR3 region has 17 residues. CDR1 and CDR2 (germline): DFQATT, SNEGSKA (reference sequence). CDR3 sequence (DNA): TGCAGTGCTAGAGATGCTAGCGGGGGGGCAGGAACCGGGGAGCTGTTTTTT. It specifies CSARDASGGAGTGELFF.

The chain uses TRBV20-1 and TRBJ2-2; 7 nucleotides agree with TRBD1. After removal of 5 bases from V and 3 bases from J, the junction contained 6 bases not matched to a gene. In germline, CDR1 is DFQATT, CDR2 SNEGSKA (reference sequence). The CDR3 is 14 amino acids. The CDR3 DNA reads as TGCAGTGCTGAGGACAGGCCAGACACCGGGGAGCTGTTTTTT. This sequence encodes CSAEDRPDTGELFF.

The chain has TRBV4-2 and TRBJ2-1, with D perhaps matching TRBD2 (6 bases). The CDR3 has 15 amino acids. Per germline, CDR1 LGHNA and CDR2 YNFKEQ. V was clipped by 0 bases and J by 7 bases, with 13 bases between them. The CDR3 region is CASSQDGRGDNEQFF. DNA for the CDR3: TGTGCCAGCAGCCAAGATGGGCGGGGCGATAATGAGCAGTTCTTC.

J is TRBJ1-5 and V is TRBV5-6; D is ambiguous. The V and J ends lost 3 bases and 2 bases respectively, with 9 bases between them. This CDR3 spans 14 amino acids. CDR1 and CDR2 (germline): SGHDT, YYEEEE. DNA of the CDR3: TGTGCCAGCAGCTCGGAAGCTGGCAATCAGCCCCAGCATTTT. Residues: CASSSEAGNQPQHF.

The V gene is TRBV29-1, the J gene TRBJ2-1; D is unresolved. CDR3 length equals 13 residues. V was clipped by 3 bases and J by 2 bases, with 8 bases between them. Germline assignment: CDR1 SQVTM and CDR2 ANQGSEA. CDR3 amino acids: CSVDSDPYNEQFF. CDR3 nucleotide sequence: TGCAGCGTTGACTCGGATCCCTACAATGAGCAGTTCTTC.

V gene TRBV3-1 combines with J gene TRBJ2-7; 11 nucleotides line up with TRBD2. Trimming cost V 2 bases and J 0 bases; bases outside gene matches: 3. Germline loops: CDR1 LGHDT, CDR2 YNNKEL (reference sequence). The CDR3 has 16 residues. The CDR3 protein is CASSQHGLAGSYEQYF. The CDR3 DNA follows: TGTGCCAGCAGCCAACACGGACTAGCGGGCTCCTACGAGCAGTACTTC.

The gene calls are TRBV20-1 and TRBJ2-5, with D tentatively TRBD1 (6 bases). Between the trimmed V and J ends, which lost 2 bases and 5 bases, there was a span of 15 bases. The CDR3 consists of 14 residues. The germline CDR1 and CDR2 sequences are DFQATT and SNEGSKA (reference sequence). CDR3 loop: CSARIPRGGETQYF. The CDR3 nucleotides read TGCAGTGCTAGAATCCCCAGGGGCGGGGAGACCCAGTACTTC.

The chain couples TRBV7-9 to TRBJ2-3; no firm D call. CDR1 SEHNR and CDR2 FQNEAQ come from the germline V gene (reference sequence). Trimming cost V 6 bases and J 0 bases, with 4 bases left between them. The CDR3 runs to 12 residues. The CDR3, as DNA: TGTGCCAGCAGTCGGAGCACAGATACGCAGTATTTT. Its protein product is CASSRSTDTQYF. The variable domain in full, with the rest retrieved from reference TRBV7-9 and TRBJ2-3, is DTGVSQNPRHKITKRGQNVTFRCDPISEHNRLYWYRQTLGQGPEFLTYFQNEAQLEKSRLLSDRFSAERPKGSFSTLEIQRTEQGDSAMYLCASSRSTDTQYFGPGTRLTVL.

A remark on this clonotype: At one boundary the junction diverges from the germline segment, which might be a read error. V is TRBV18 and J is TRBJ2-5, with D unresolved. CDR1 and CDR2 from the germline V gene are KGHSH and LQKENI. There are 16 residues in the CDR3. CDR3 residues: CVSSPVPGGIVETQYF. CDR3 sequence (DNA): TGTGTCAGCTCACCTGTCCCGGGTGGGATAGTCGAGACCCAGTACTTC.

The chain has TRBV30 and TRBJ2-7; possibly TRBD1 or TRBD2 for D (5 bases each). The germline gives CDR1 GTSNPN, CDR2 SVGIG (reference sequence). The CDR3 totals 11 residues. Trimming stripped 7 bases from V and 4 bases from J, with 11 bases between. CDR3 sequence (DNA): TGTGCCTCCGGGGACCCTTACGAGCAGTACTTC. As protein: CASGDPYEQYF. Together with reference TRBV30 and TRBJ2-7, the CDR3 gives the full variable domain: SQTIHQWPATLVQPVGSPLSLECTVEGTSNPNLYWYRQAAGRGLQLLFYSVGIGQISSEVPQNLSASRPQDRQFILSSKKLLLSDSGFYLCASGDPYEQYFGPGTRLTVT.

CDR3 amino acids: CASSEPGGARETQYF. The CDR3 region has the DNA TGTGCCAGCAGTGAACCAGGGGGCGCAAGAGAGACCCAGTACTTC. J is TRBJ2-5 and V is TRBV2; 8 nucleotides align to TRBD1. The CDR3 has 15 amino acids. The germline V gene has CDR1 SNHLY and CDR2 FYNNEI. The J segment lost 4 bases and the V segment lost 2 bases, leaving 6 bases of the junction unmatched.